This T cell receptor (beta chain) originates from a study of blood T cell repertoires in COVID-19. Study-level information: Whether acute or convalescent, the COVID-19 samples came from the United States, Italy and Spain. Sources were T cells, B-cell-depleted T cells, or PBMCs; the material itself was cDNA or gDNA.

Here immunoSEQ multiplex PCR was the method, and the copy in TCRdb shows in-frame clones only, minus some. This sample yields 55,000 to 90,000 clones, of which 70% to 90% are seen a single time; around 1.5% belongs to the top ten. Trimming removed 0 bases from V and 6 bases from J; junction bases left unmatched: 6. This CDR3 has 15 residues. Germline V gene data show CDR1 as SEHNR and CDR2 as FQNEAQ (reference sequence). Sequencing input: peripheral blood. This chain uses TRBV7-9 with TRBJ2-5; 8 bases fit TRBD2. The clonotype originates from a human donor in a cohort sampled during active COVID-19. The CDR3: CASSLAQGLEKTQYF. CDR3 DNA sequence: TGTGCCAGCAGCTTAGCACAGGGACTAGAGAAGACCCAGTACTTC. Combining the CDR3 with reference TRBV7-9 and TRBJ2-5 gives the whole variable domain DTGVSQNPRHKITKRGQNVTFRCDPISEHNRLYWYRQTLGQGPEFLTYFQNEAQLEKSRLLSDRFSAERPKGSFSTLEIQRTEQGDSAMYLCASSLAQGLEKTQYFGPGTRLLVL.